This T cell receptor beta chain derives from a study of early T cells in non-severe SARS-CoV-2 infection (dated by TCRdb to the early 2020s). Regarding the research as a whole: TCR sequencing used bulk RNA from unsorted whole blood, so alpha and beta chains could not be paired.

What the authors observed across the whole study: Matching against VDJdb was skewed toward anti-spike CD8 responses, likely underestimated virus-specific expansions, and missed private and CD4 specificities.

Trimming takes 3 bases off V and 6 bases off J; junction bases not matched to a gene: 6. The CDR3 covers 17 residues, taking in both the cysteine and the phenylalanine. The DNA shown is the 51-base CDR3, in frame from base 1. From a lookup of the germline V gene, CDR1 and CDR2 are SGHRS and YFSETQ. A case-control design nested within a healthcare worker cohort in London, UK, was used, with weekly nasopharyngeal swab PCR tests and blood sampling performed. Healthcare workers were recruited between 23 and 31 March 2020, during the week of the UK lockdown, and were followed weekly for up to about 15 weeks. Library creation used 5' RACE. The sequencing machine was a NextSeq 500. Unique molecular identifiers were attached to individual cDNA molecules in the TCR library protocol so that sequencing error and PCR bias could be corrected. Both TCR alpha and beta chains were sequenced, and tight co-correlation was observed between alpha and beta sequence abundances in each sample. In the original analysis: V gene, J gene and CDR3 annotation of TCR sequences was performed with Decombinator V4. Expanded TCRs were defined as changing significantly between any two time points under a Poisson model with p below 0.0001. TCR abundances were normalised to the total number of TCRs sequenced per sample and expressed as counts per million. TRAV1-2 paired with TRAJ12, TRAJ20 or TRAJ33 defined MAIT TCRs, while TRAV10 paired with TRAJ18 defined iNKT TCRs. VDJdb, accessed on 1 November 2021, was searched for TCRs annotated for CMV, EBV and SARS-CoV-2, and TCRs annotated for more than one antigen were excluded. TCRdb ran its own pipeline on the public reads, namely fastp trimming at Q25 and MiXCR clone calling, and kept in-frame beta chains. Each CDR3 protein appears once, grouped with its most common genes and DNA. Here the V and J calls rest on TCRdb's processing, not on the authors' analysis. This sample gives approximately 74,000 distinct CDR3 sequences in total; 14% of them show up just once. In total, the top ten clones hold about a tenth of the sample.

In the case of this clonotype: There is no known antigen for this receptor. No base quality values were provided; no much bigger clone lies one nucleotide off.

The chain is encoded by TRBV5-1 joined to TRBJ2-1; TRBD2 agrees with 16 junctional bases. The receptor's source is an adult who was a healthcare worker with PCR-confirmed SARS-CoV-2 infection or an uninfected control (not recorded which). The specimen was whole blood. The CDR3 here reads CASSWGLAGGLANEQFF. Here is the DNA: TGCGCCAGCAGCTGGGGACTAGCGGGGGGGCTAGCCAATGAGCAGTTCTTC.